The TCR beta chain under discussion was sequenced for a study of T-cell reconstitution after alpha-beta-depleted transplantation in children (dated by TCRdb to the mid-2010s). Concerning the study at large: Using TCR repertoire profiling, the study followed T-cell immune reconstitution in a quantitative way in children after TCRalphabeta/CD19-depleted allogeneic hematopoietic cell transplantation.

The germline V and J ends show losses of 5 bases and 4 bases respectively, and no gene match explains 8 bases of the junction. The CDR3 contains 15 residues, cysteine and phenylalanine counted. Left in the record is the CDR3 DNA by itself, 45 bases read in frame from the first base. Library preparation was by PCR. TCRdb lists the instrument as Illumina HiSeq 2500. TCR library preparation used molecular barcoding, with unique molecular identifiers applied to normalize quantification of the TCRbeta repertoire. The raw public reads went through TCRdb reprocessing: fastp at Q25, MiXCR clone calling, in-frame beta chains kept. All rows with the same CDR3 protein become a single entry with the most common DNA and genes. For this sample there are hundreds of thousands of distinct CDR3 sequences; around 12% appear just once. 0.79% of the sample is in the top ten clones. Explained via the paper, the treatment or condition label denotes: allogeneic hematopoietic cell transplantation with graft depleted of TCRalphabeta T cells and CD19 B cells. The transplant recipients were children given TCRalphabeta/CD19-depleted allogeneic hematopoietic cell grafts.

Study-wide conclusions, independent of this receptor: Apparently early alphabetaT-cell count recovery about two months after transplant reportedly relied on only several hundred rapidly expanded clones derived from non-depleted graft cells. The high TCRbeta diversity at day 60 in some patients was ascribed to recipient T cells and intrathymic progenitors that had survived conditioning. Hyperexpanded clone frequencies declined over subsequent months; after one year, T-cell counts and TCRbeta diversity were mostly attributed to newly produced T cells.

For this clonotype: What this receptor recognizes is not known. Base qualities are not recorded, but no much larger clone differs from it by a single base.

The source material was PBMCs, sampled before TCRalphabeta/CD19-depleted stem cell transplant. This clonotype was obtained from a girl aged 2 to 10 with congenital amegakaryocytic thrombocytopenia, due to receive a stem cell transplant. The chain links TRBV12-3 or TRBV12-4 with TRBJ2-7; 10 bases in between match TRBD1. At the DNA level, the sequence is TGTGCCAGCAGTCAAGACAGGGGGCGCATATACGAGCAGTACTTC. It codes for CASSQDRGRIYEQYF.